This passage covers 14 T cell receptor beta chains from one sample sequenced in a study of T cells after yellow fever vaccination. TCRdb itself ran the 5' RACE reads through MiXCR, one entry per CDR3 protein. Of roughly 120,000 distinct CDR3 sequences listed, more than 6.5% are singletons. This sample comprised CD4+ T cells sorted from PBMCs, obtained 10 days after the first yellow fever vaccination. The source of these receptors is a young man who received the YFV17D yellow fever vaccine.

This clonotype was recorded at least ten times. The chain joins TRBV3-1 to TRBJ2-7; D uncertain. The length of the CDR3 is 14 residues. Germline lookup yields CDR1 LGHDT and CDR2 YNNKEL (reference sequence). The V gene lost 0 bases and the J gene lost 2 bases, with 8 bases spanning the gap. In nucleotides, the CDR3 is TGTGCCAGCAGCCAAGATTCGGTGGCCTACGAGCAGTACGTC. This codes for CASSQDSVAYEQYV.

There are many counts of this clonotype. This chain uses TRBV7-2 with TRBJ2-2; D gene uncertain. The germline V gene encodes CDR1 SGHTA and CDR2 FQGNSA. The CDR3 is 14 amino acids. Trimming took 7 bases from V and 7 from J, leaving 16 bases between them. CDR3 region: CASTLSPQSGELFF. CDR3 nucleotide sequence: TGTGCCAGCACCCTCAGCCCCCAGAGCGGGGAGCTGTTTTTT.

This clonotype has more than one count but fewer than ten. V gene TRBV5-4 combines with J gene TRBJ1-3; 8 bases are a match to TRBD1. The CDR3 has 15 residues. J lost 4 bases, V lost 4 bases, and 7 bases had no gene match. Germline V gene data show CDR1 as SGHNT and CDR2 as YYREEE (reference sequence). The CDR3 here is CASSVPGTGGNTIYF. The CDR3 region has the DNA TGTGCCAGCAGCGTCCCCGGGACAGGAGGAAACACCATATATTTT.

This clonotype was recorded at least ten times. The rearrangement links TRBV3-1 to TRBJ2-7; 8 positions agree with TRBD1. The germline CDR1 and CDR2 sequences are LGHDT and YNNKEL (reference sequence). The V segment lost 7 bases and the J segment 5 bases; nucleotides outside the gene matches: 7. The CDR3 covers 13 residues. CDR3 DNA sequence: TGTGCCAGCAAATTTGGACAGGGCAACGAGCAGTACTTC. Protein product: CASKFGQGNEQYF.

The chain carries TRBV5-4 and TRBJ1-2; D is possibly TRBD1 (5 bases). The V end lost 5 bases, the J end lost 0 bases, and 11 bases lay between the germline ends. Per the germline V gene, CDR1 is SGHNT and CDR2 is YYREEE (reference sequence). This CDR3 comprises 14 residues. CDR3 sequence reads: CASSWDSANYGYTF. In DNA form, the CDR3 reads TGTGCCAGCAGTTGGGACTCAGCTAACTATGGCTACACCTTC.

The chain carries TRBV28 and TRBJ2-2; no clear D. Germline V gene data show CDR1 as MDHEN and CDR2 as SYDVKM. Trimming cost V 6 bases and J 0 bases, with 14 bases left between them. The CDR3 is 16 amino acids. CDR3: CASRGLAFANTGELFF. The CDR3 region has the DNA TGTGCCAGCAGGGGCCTTGCTTTCGCGAACACCGGGGAGCTGTTTTTT. The variable domain in full, with the rest retrieved from reference TRBV28 and TRBJ2-2, is DVKVTQSSRYLVKRTGEKVFLECVQDMDHENMFWYRQDPGLGLRLIYFSYDVKMKEKGDIPEGYSVSREKKERFSLILESASTNQTSMYLCASRGLAFANTGELFFGEGSRLTVL.

This clonotype was observed many times. This chain uses TRBV2 with TRBJ2-1, with 13 bases lining up with TRBD2. This CDR3 is built from 16 residues. The ends lost 2 bases at V and 8 bases at J; junction bases unmatched: 6. Germline V CDR1 and CDR2: SNHLY, FYNNEI. This CDR3 reads CASSESTSGGADEQFF. In DNA form, the CDR3 reads TGTGCCAGCAGTGAATCTACTAGCGGGGGGGCGGATGAGCAGTTCTTC.

Ten or more counts support this clonotype. The CDR3, as DNA: TGTGCCAGCTCATCAATACGACAGAACTATAATTCACCCCTCCACTTT. Translating gives CASSSIRQNYNSPLHF. The chain couples TRBV18 to TRBJ1-6; D may be TRBD1 (5 bases). The CDR3 covers 16 residues. CDR1 KGHSH and CDR2 LQKENI come from the germline V gene. Trimming removed 5 bases from V and 3 bases from J, with 14 bases in between.

The chain is built from TRBV5-4 and TRBJ2-2, with TRBD2 identical over 8 bases. From germline, CDR1 is SGHNT and CDR2 YYREEE (reference sequence). The CDR3 extends over 16 amino acids. Germline trimming cut 3 bases from V and 9 bases from J; bases unmatched to any gene: 13. The CDR3 DNA is TGTGCCAGCAGCTCGGACCCGGGGGGGCAGACCAGGGAGCTGTTTTTT. Amino acids: CASSSDPGGQTRELFF.

This clonotype occurred a few times. The CDR3 DNA is TGTGCCAGCAGCCCCCGCCCGGGGGGAGAGACCCAGTACTTC. Its protein is CASSPRPGGETQYF. The chain recombines TRBV11-2 with TRBJ2-5; 7 nucleotides line up with TRBD2. Germline V CDR1 and CDR2: SGHAT, FQNNGV. This CDR3 spans 14 amino acids. Trimming removed 5 bases from V and 4 bases from J; junction bases left unmatched: 7.

The rearrangement joins TRBV15 to TRBJ2-3; 11 nucleotides match TRBD2. Per germline, CDR1 LNHNV and CDR2 YYDKDF (reference sequence). The CDR3 totals 13 residues. The junction had 2 bases not matched to a gene; V was cut back by 8 bases and J by 4 bases. The DNA of the CDR3 is TGTGCCACCCGACTAGCGGGGTCAGATACGCAGTATTTT. This encodes CATRLAGSDTQYF.

This clonotype was recorded many times. The rearrangement links TRBV5-1 to TRBJ1-2; 9 nucleotides agree with TRBD1. The V and J ends lost 7 bases and 7 bases, in that order; junction bases with no gene match: 14. CDR3 length: 15 residues. Germline CDR1 reads SGHRS; CDR2 reads YFSETQ. In DNA, the CDR3 is TGCGCCAGCCAAGCTTCGGGACAGGGCCTCGGTGGCTACACCTTC. Protein sequence: CASQASGQGLGGYTF.

This clonotype was counted ten times or more. The V and J genes are TRBV11-2 and TRBJ2-6, with D uncertain. The germline CDR1 and CDR2 sequences are SGHAT and FQNNGV. V shed 1 base and J shed 0 bases, with 19 bases lying between them. This CDR3 has 20 residues. CDR3 nucleotides: TGTGCCAGCAGCTTAGTTCAACCGGGTATATATCTCTCTGGGGCCAACGTCCTGACTTTC. It codes for CASSLVQPGIYLSGANVLTF.

This clonotype was detected ten times or more. The V and J genes are TRBV6-2 or TRBV6-3 and TRBJ2-4; D is unresolved. The V gene's germline CDR1 is MNHEY and CDR2 SVGEGT. V was trimmed by 4 bases and J by 0 bases, leaving 25 bases between them. The CDR3 contains 20 residues. The CDR3 loop is CASSSALGRAAPLAKNIQYF. CDR3 in DNA: TGTGCCAGCAGTTCCGCCTTAGGACGGGCAGCTCCGTTAGCCAAAAACATTCAGTACTTC.